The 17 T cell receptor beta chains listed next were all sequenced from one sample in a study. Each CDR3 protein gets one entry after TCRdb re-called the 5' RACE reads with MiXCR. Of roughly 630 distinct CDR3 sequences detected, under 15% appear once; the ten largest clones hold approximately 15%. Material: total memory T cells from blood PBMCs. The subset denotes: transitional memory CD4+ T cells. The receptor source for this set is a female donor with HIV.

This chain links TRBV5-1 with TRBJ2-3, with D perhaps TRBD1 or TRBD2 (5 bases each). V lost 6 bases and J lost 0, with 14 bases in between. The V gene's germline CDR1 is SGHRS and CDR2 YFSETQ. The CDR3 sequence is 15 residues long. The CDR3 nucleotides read TGCGCCAGCACCCCAAGGGACGCCAGCACAGATACGCAGTATTTT. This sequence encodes CASTPRDASTDTQYF.

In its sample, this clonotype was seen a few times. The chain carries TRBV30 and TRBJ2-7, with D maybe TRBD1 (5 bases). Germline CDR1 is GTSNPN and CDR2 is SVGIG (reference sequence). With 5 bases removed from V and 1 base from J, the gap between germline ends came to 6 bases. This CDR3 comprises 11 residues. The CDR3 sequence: CAWAGSYEQYF. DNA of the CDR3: TGTGCCTGGGCAGGGTCCTACGAGCAGTACTTC. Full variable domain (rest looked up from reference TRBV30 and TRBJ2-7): SQTIHQWPATLVQPVGSPLSLECTVEGTSNPNLYWYRQAAGRGLQLLFYSVGIGQISSEVPQNLSASRPQDRQFILSSKKLLLSDSGFYLCAWAGSYEQYFGPGTRLTVT.

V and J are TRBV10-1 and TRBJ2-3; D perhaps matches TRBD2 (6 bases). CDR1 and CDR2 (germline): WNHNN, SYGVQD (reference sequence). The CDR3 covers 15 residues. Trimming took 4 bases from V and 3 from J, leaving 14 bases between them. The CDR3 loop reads CASSATGGVTDTQYF. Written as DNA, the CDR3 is TGCGCCAGCAGTGCTACCGGAGGGGTGACAGATACGCAGTATTTT.

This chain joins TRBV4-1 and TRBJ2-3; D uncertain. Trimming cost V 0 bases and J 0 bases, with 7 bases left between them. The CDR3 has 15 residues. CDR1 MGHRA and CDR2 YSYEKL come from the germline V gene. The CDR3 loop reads CASSQDFSSTDTQYF. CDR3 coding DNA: TGCGCCAGCAGCCAAGATTTCTCCAGCACAGATACGCAGTATTTT.

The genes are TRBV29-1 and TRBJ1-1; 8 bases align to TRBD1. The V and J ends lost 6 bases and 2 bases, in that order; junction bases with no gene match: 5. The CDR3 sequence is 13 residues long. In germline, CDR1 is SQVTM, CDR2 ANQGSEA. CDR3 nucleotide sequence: TGCAGCGTGCCGGGACAGGCAAACACTGAAGCTTTCTTT. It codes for CSVPGQANTEAFF.

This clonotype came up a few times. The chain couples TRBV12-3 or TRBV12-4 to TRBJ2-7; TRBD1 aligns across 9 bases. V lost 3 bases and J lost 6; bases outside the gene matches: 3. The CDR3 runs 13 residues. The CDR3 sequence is CASSLTGGGEQYV. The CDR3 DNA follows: TGTGCCAGCAGTTTGACAGGGGGTGGCGAGCAGTACGTC.

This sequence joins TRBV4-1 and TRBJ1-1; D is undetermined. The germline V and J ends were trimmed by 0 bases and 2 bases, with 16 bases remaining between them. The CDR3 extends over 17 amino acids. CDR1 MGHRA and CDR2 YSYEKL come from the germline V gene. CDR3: CASSQDPRQTHNTEAFF. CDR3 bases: TGCGCCAGCAGCCAAGATCCCCGGCAGACCCATAACACTGAAGCTTTCTTT.

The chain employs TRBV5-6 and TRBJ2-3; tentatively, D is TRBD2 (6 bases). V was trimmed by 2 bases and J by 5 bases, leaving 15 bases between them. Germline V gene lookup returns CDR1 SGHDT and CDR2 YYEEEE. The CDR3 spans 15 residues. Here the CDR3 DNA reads TGTGCCAGCAGCTTAAGTCTCATCGGGGGAGATACGCAGTATTTT. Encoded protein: CASSLSLIGGDTQYF. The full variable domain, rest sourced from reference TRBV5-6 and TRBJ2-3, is DAGVTQSPTHLIKTRGQQVTLRCSPKSGHDTVSWYQQALGQGPQFIFQYYEEEERQRGNFPDRFSGHQFPNYSSELNVNALLLGDSALYLCASSLSLIGGDTQYFGPGTRLTVL.

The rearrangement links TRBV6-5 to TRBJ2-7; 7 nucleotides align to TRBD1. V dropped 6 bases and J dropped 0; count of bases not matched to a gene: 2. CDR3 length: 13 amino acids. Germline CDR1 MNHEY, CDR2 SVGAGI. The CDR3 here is CASRQGLSYEQYF. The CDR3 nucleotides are TGTGCCAGCAGACAGGGGCTCTCCTACGAGCAGTACTTC.

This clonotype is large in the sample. The CDR3 sequence: CASSGTSGETQYF. The CDR3 bases are TGCGCCAGCAGTGGGACTAGCGGGGAGACCCAGTACTTC. The chain joins TRBV10-1 to TRBJ2-5; TRBD2 matches 11 bases. In germline, CDR1 is WNHNN, CDR2 SYGVQD (reference sequence). V shed 4 bases and J 5 bases; nucleotides not matched to a gene: 0. This CDR3 is 13 amino acids long.

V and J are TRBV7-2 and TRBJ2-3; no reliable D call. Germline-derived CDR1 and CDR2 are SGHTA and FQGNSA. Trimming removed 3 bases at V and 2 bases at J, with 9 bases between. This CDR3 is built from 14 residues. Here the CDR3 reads CASSLVTATDTQYF. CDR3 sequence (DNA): TGTGCCAGCAGCTTGGTTACAGCCACAGATACGCAGTATTTT.

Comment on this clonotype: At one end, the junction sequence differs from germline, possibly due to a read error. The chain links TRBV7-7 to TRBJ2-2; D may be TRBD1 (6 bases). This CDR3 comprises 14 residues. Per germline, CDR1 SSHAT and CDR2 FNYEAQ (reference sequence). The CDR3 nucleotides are TGTGCTAGCAGCTTAGCGCAAGGACAGGGGGAGCTGTTTTTT. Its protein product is CASSLAQGQGELFF. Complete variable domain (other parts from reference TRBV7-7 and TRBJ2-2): GAGVSQSPRYKVTKRGQDVTLRCDPISSHATLYWYQQALGQGPEFLTYFNYEAQPDKSGLPSDRFSAERPEGSISTLTIQRTEQRDSAMYRCASSLAQGQGELFFGEGSRLTVL.

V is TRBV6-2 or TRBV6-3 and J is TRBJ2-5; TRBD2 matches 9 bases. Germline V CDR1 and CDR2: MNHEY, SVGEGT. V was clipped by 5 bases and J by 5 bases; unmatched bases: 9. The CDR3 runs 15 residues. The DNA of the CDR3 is TGTGCCAGCAGTAATCAGCGGGAGGCCGCGGAGACCCAGTACTTC. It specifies CASSNQREAAETQYF.

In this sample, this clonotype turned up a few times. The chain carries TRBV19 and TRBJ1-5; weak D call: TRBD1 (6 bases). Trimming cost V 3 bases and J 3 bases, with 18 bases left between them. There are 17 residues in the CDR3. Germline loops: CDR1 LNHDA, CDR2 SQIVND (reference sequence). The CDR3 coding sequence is TGTGCCAGTAGTATCCGGGTGGGCGGACAGTTCAATCAGCCCCAGCATTTT. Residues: CASSIRVGGQFNQPQHF.

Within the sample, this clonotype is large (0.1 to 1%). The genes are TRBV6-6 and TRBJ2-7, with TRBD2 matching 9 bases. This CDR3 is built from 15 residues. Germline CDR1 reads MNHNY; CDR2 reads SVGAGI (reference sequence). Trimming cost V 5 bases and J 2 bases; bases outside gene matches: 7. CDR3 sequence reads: CASSERTSETYEQYF. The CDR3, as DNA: TGTGCCAGCAGTGAGAGGACTAGCGAGACCTACGAGCAGTACTTC.

The CDR3 sequence is CASSLAGEGAWTQYF. The CDR3 DNA reads as TGTGCCAGCAGCTTGGCCGGGGAGGGGGCCTGGACGCAGTATTTT. The chain carries TRBV5-4 and TRBJ2-3; D assignment may be TRBD1 or TRBD2 (7 bases each). Germline CDR1 reads SGHNT; CDR2 reads YYREEE (reference sequence). The CDR3 extends over 15 amino acids. V shed 0 bases and J shed 9 bases, with 17 bases lying between them.

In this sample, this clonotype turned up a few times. The CDR3 nucleotides read TGTGCCAGCAGCCCCAGGGGACAGGGAAGCAATCAGCCCCAGCATTTT. Translating gives CASSPRGQGSNQPQHF. V usage is TRBV7-8 and J usage is TRBJ1-5, with 9 bases lining up with TRBD1. Germline V gene sequence: CDR1 SGHVS, CDR2 FQNEAQ. V lost 5 bases and J lost 1; bases outside the gene matches: 6. The CDR3 runs 16 residues. Combining the CDR3 with reference TRBV7-8 and TRBJ1-5 gives the whole variable domain GAGVSQSPRYKVAKRGQDVALRCDPISGHVSLFWYQQALGQGPEFLTYFQNEAQLDKSGLPSDRFFAERPEGSVSTLKIQRTQQEDSAVYLCASSPRGQGSNQPQHFGDGTRLSIL.